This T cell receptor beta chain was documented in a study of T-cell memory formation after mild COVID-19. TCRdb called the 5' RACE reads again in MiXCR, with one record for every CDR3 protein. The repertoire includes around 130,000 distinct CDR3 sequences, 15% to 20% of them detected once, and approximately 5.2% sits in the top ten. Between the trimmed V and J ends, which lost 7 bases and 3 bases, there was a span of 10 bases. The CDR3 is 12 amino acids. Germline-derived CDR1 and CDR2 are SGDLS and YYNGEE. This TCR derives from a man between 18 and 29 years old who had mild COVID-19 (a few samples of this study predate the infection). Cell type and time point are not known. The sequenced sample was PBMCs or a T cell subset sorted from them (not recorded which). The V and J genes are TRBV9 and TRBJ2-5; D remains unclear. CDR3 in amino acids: CASAAQEETQYF. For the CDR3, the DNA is TGTGCCAGCGCAGCTCAAGAAGAGACCCAGTACTTC.